The rows below give T cell receptor beta chains drawn from one sample of a study of human T cells and chemical hapten exposure. One entry per CDR3 protein, called by TCRdb with MiXCR from the RACE reads. The sample comprises 300,000 to 450,000 distinct CDR3 sequences, 4% to 5.5% of which are singletons, and under 3% rests with the top ten. The sample in question was whole blood, obtained in connection with sensitization to the hapten diphenylcyclopropenone (DPC). Receptor source: a woman between 50 and 59 years old with alopecia areata. Some clones in this sample may be carry-over from other donors' samples. The conserved cysteine and the conserved F or W are not part of the CDR3 here. The D gene is left open where the match is weak.

D	J	V	CDR3
TRBD2	TRBJ2-2	TRBV5-4	ASSILAGGLGGELF
NA	TRBJ2-6	TRBV29-1	SVIDGSGANVLT
NA	TRBJ2-4	TRBV3-1	ASSQAGENIQY
TRBD1	TRBJ1-6	TRBV18	ASSPRQGGSPLH
TRBD2	TRBJ2-7	TRBV5-1	ASSTDPGLVWQY
NA	TRBJ2-5	TRBV29-1	SAPLRGARETQY
NA	TRBJ1-3	TRBV7-6	ASSLARSSGNTIY
NA	TRBJ2-1	TRBV12-3/TRBV12-4	ASSLRDFNNEQF
NA	TRBJ1-3	TRBV9	ASSSFNGASSGNTIY
NA	TRBJ2-7	TRBV2	ASSLLVGAYEQY
TRBD2	TRBJ2-3	TRBV12-3/TRBV12-4	ASSWAGGPTDTQY
NA	TRBJ2-7	TRBV6-6	ASIRGLDEQY
NA	TRBJ2-1	TRBV6-2/TRBV6-3	ASSQSGAEQF
NA	TRBJ2-7	TRBV28	ASRLGGHEQY
NA	TRBJ1-6	TRBV4-1	ASSQVDLVGGVNSPLH
TRBD2	TRBJ2-1	TRBV28	ASSFRGRAEGEQF
TRBD2	TRBJ2-1	TRBV29-1	SVEGTSGRTYNEQF
TRBD2	TRBJ2-1	TRBV15	ATSRGGSSYNEQF
NA	TRBJ1-1	TRBV9	ASSVVGSMNTEAF
NA	TRBJ2-3	TRBV5-1	ASSLPQGGGWTRDTQY
NA	TRBJ2-7	TRBV5-1	ASSLSPGAYEQY
NA	TRBJ1-3	TRBV4-2	ASSQEGESGNTIY
TRBD2	TRBJ2-3	TRBV12-3/TRBV12-4	ASSTNWRGTDTQY
NA	TRBJ1-4	TRBV3-1	ASSQGVGRNEKLF
TRBD2	TRBJ2-2	TRBV5-1	ASSSGLAGLTGELF
NA	TRBJ2-6	TRBV3-1	ASSQDWAGAGANVLT
TRBD2	TRBJ2-7	TRBV5-5	ASSKPGAGGSSYEQY
NA	TRBJ1-5	TRBV5-1	ASSFVQGMD
NA	TRBJ1-5	TRBV28	ASNQPQH
NA	TRBJ1-2	TRBV29-1	SVYDTDYGYT
NA	TRBJ2-2	TRBV9	ASSVVENTGELF
NA	TRBJ2-1	TRBV20-1	SARGDSYNEQF
TRBD2	TRBJ2-3	TRBV7-8	ATERGATDTQY
NA	TRBJ2-5	TRBV7-2	ASSPDRGAGETQY
TRBD1	TRBJ1-1	TRBV7-9	ASSSAGTGGIGTEAF